Each of the 27 T cell receptor beta chains below was sequenced from the same sample in a study of blood T cells in healthy people across ages. Next came a second PCR, run for roughly 6 to 11 cycles, which used a sample-barcoded 5' primer along with a J-beta primer mix. TCRdb reprocessed the 5' RACE reads via MiXCR and lists one record per CDR3 protein. The sample records about 1.7 million distinct CDR3 sequences, under 30% being singletons. The specimen sequenced was blood. The receptors were sampled from a woman aged 30 to 39 in good health.

This clonotype showed up many times. The chain links TRBV5-1 to TRBJ2-7; 12 bases are a match to TRBD2. CDR1 is SGHRS, CDR2 YFSETQ, per germline. The V gene end was trimmed by 3 bases and the J gene end by 5 bases; junction bases not matched to a gene: 9. This CDR3 spans 16 amino acids. The CDR3: CASSSQLAGGTNEQYF. In DNA form, the CDR3 reads TGCGCCAGCAGCTCCCAACTAGCGGGAGGTACCAACGAGCAGTACTTC.

The genes are TRBV5-1 and TRBJ2-1; 9 bases align to TRBD1. The CDR3 loop spans 15 amino acids. The ends lost 2 bases at V and 3 bases at J; junction bases unmatched: 3. Germline loops: CDR1 SGHRS, CDR2 YFSETQ. The CDR3 reads CASSFRDRVYNEQFF. The CDR3 nucleotides read TGCGCCAGCAGCTTCAGGGACAGGGTCTACAATGAGCAGTTCTTC.

The rearrangement joins TRBV4-3 to TRBJ1-2; possible D gene TRBD1, 5 bases. The CDR3 has 17 residues. Germline CDR1 and CDR2: LGHNA and YSLEER. With 1 base removed from V and 0 bases from J, the gap between germline ends came to 15 bases. The CDR3, as DNA: TGCGCCAGCAGCCAAGGATACGGGGGTCGAACTAACTATGGCTACACCTTC. As protein: CASSQGYGGRTNYGYTF.

This clonotype was counted a few times. This chain joins TRBV5-1 and TRBJ2-1; possible D gene TRBD2, 5 bases. Trimming removed 5 bases from V and 9 bases from J, with 15 bases in between. The CDR3 covers 13 residues. CDR1 and CDR2 from the germline V gene are SGHRS and YFSETQ. The CDR3 here is CASSGGSEGEQFF. CDR3 coding DNA: TGCGCCAGCAGTGGTGGGTCTGAGGGTGAGCAGTTCTTC.

This clonotype was seen a handful of times. The CDR3 here is CASSLVGPGAINTEAFF. The CDR3 coding sequence is TGTGCCAGCAGCTTAGTAGGACCGGGGGCTATAAACACTGAAGCTTTCTTT. The V gene is TRBV7-2, the J gene TRBJ1-1; tentative D call: TRBD1 (6 bases). From germline, CDR1 is SGHTA and CDR2 FQGNSA. The ends were cut back, 1 base at V and 2 bases at J, with 17 bases in the middle. The CDR3 has 17 amino acids. Full variable domain (outside the CDR3, taken from reference TRBV7-2 and TRBJ1-1): GAGVSQSPSNKVTEKGKDVELRCDPISGHTALYWYRQSLGQGLEFLIYFQGNSAPDKSGLPSDRFSAERTGGSVSTLTIQRTQQEDSAVYLCASSLVGPGAINTEAFFGQGTRLTVV.

V usage is TRBV3-1 and J usage is TRBJ2-7, with D maybe TRBD1 (5 bases). The V gene's germline CDR1 is LGHDT and CDR2 YNNKEL (reference sequence). With 4 bases removed from V and 1 base from J, the gap between germline ends came to 11 bases. The CDR3 extends over 14 amino acids. CDR3 region: CASSRQTGSYEQYF. CDR3 nucleotides: TGTGCCAGCAGCCGACAAACAGGTTCCTACGAGCAGTACTTC.

This clonotype was seen more than once but under ten times. The CDR3, as DNA: TGCAGTGCTTTGCCCCTTCAGGGTTACGAGCAGTACTTC. The encoded protein is CSALPLQGYEQYF. The chain joins TRBV20-1 to TRBJ2-7; a weak D match, TRBD1 (5 bases). Germline V gene lookup returns CDR1 DFQATT and CDR2 SNEGSKA (reference sequence). V was trimmed by 5 bases and J by 4 bases, leaving 15 bases between them. The length of the CDR3 is 13 residues.

About this clonotype itself: This may come from a read error, since a much larger clone is one base off. The CDR3 region is CSAVPRDSYEQYF. As DNA, the CDR3 is TGCAGCGCTGTGCCCCGGGACAGCTACGAGCAGTACTTC. The chain recombines TRBV29-1 with TRBJ2-7; 7 bases fit TRBD1. Trimming at V came to 7 bases and at J to 3 bases, leaving 9 bases not matched to a gene. CDR1 and CDR2 from the germline V gene are SQVTM and ANQGSEA. The CDR3 consists of 13 residues.

This chain links TRBV9 with TRBJ2-1, with a possible D match to TRBD1 (5 bases). The CDR3 is made up of 15 amino acids. Trimming removed 4 bases from V and 5 bases from J, with 16 bases in between. The germline V gene encodes CDR1 SGDLS and CDR2 YYNGEE. CDR3 sequence (DNA): TGTGCCAGCAGCCCCCTCCAGGGCAGCGACAATGAGCAGTTCTTC. As protein: CASSPLQGSDNEQFF.

The chain carries TRBV4-3 and TRBJ2-1, with TRBD2 matching over 7 bases. CDR1 LGHNA and CDR2 YSLEER come from the germline V gene. V dropped 0 bases and J dropped 2; count of bases not matched to a gene: 10. The CDR3 covers 18 residues. CDR3 bases: TGCGCCAGCAGCCAAGATCTGGGCGGGAGTGTCCCCTACAATGAGCAGTTCTTC. As protein: CASSQDLGGSVPYNEQFF.

This clonotype has a handful of counts. V is TRBV11-1 and J is TRBJ2-3; D may be TRBD2 (6 bases). CDR3 length: 15 amino acids. V lost 4 bases and J 2 bases, leaving 13 bases between the germline ends. The germline CDR1 and CDR2 sequences are SGHAT and FQDESV (reference sequence). Here the CDR3 reads CASSSGGSNTDTQYF. CDR3 in DNA: TGTGCCAGCAGCTCCGGGGGATCTAACACAGATACGCAGTATTTT.

The V and J genes are TRBV3-1 and TRBJ2-6, with D tentatively TRBD2 (6 bases). The V gene's germline CDR1 is LGHDT and CDR2 YNNKEL (reference sequence). The V end was cut by 1 base, the J end by 4 bases, with 17 bases between. This CDR3 contains 18 residues. CDR3 amino acids: CASSQGGRRRDGANVLTF. DNA of the CDR3: TGTGCCAGCAGCCAAGGGGGGAGACGGAGGGACGGGGCCAACGTCCTGACTTTC.

This clonotype came up a few times. V is TRBV18 and J is TRBJ2-7, with D perhaps being TRBD1 or TRBD2 (5 bases each). This CDR3 spans 16 amino acids. The V gene's germline CDR1 is KGHSH and CDR2 LQKENI. Between the trimmed V and J ends, which lost 2 bases and 4 bases, there was a span of 18 bases. The CDR3 loop is CASSPREQGLPYEQYF. CDR3 bases: TGTGCCAGCTCACCAAGGGAGCAGGGCCTACCATACGAGCAGTACTTC.

The chain combines TRBV2 with TRBJ1-4; D unresolved. The germline V and J ends were trimmed by 7 bases and 6 bases, with 18 bases remaining between them. Germline CDR1 SNHLY, CDR2 FYNNEI. The CDR3 runs 15 residues. This CDR3 is CASTIEVGVDEKLFF. CDR3 bases: TGTGCCAGCACCATTGAAGTCGGGGTGGATGAAAAACTGTTTTTT. Supplemented by reference TRBV2 and TRBJ1-4, the full variable domain reads EPEVTQTPSHQVTQMGQEVILRCVPISNHLYFYWYRQILGQKVEFLVSFYNNEISEKSEIFDDQFSVERPDGSNFTLKIRSTKLEDSAMYFCASTIEVGVDEKLFFGSGTQLSVL.

This clonotype has a handful of counts. V and J are TRBV5-1 and TRBJ2-1; D uncertain. V lost 2 bases and J lost 5, with 11 bases in between. The CDR3 extends over 14 amino acids. Germline-derived CDR1 and CDR2 are SGHRS and YFSETQ. This CDR3 reads CASSLDPTNNEQFF. The DNA for the CDR3 is TGCGCCAGCAGCTTAGACCCGACCAACAATGAGCAGTTCTTC.

The rearrangement links TRBV5-1 to TRBJ2-2; unclear D gene. This CDR3 region has 17 residues. V lost 3 bases and J 1 base, leaving 16 bases between the germline ends. Germline lookup yields CDR1 SGHRS and CDR2 YFSETQ. The CDR3 loop reads CASSSPLVVGNTGELFF. The CDR3 region has the DNA TGCGCCAGCAGCTCCCCTTTGGTGGTCGGGAACACCGGGGAGCTGTTTTTT.

The chain recombines TRBV11-2 with TRBJ2-7; D possibly corresponds to TRBD1 (5 bases). CDR3 length equals 17 residues. Germline CDR1 and CDR2: SGHAT and FQNNGV. Trimming took 5 bases from V and 0 from J, leaving 20 bases between them. CDR3 residues: CASSPWSGQGSSYEQYF. The CDR3 region has the DNA TGTGCCAGCAGCCCCTGGTCTGGGCAGGGAAGCTCCTACGAGCAGTACTTC. Using reference TRBV11-2 and TRBJ2-7 for the parts outside the CDR3, the full variable domain is EAGVAQSPRYKIIEKRQSVAFWCNPISGHATLYWYQQILGQGPKLLIQFQNNGVVDDSQLPKDRFSAERLKGVDSTLKIQPAKLEDSAVYLCASSPWSGQGSSYEQYFGPGTRLTVT.

This clonotype turned up a few times. The chain joins TRBV10-2 to TRBJ1-5, with 8 bases fitting TRBD1. In germline, CDR1 is WSHSY, CDR2 SAAADI. The junction had 11 bases not matched to a gene; V was cut back by 7 bases and J by 0 bases. The CDR3 contains 17 residues. CDR3 amino acids: CASNPTGEVYSNQPQHF. CDR3 DNA sequence: TGCGCCAGCAACCCGACAGGGGAAGTCTATAGCAATCAGCCCCAGCATTTT.

In regard to this clonotype: Since a much larger clone is just one base distant, this may be a read error. The DNA for the CDR3 is TGTGCCAGCACCAACCCCTCCGAGAATGAGCAGTACTTC. It codes for CASTNPSENEQYF. The rearrangement joins TRBV6-1 to TRBJ2-5; D is unclear. CDR1 and CDR2 (germline): MNHNS, SASEGT. CDR3 length: 13 amino acids. The V and J ends lost 7 bases and 11 bases respectively, with 20 bases between them.

The chain couples TRBV29-1 to TRBJ2-1, with 10 positions matching TRBD2. Losses at the gene ends were 7 bases for V and 0 bases for J; bases not matched to a gene: 21. The CDR3 length is 20 residues. CDR1 and CDR2 from the germline V gene are SQVTM and ANQGSEA. The CDR3 nucleotides are TGCAGCGCTGGAGGGGGGGCGTCGGGACTAGCGCCTAGCTCCTACAATGAGCAGTTCTTC. It translates to CSAGGGASGLAPSSYNEQFF.

Only a few counts were recorded for this clonotype. A junction end diverges from the germline sequence, so it may reflect a read error. The chain couples TRBV24-1 to TRBJ2-5, with D uncertain. The CDR3 consists of 14 residues. Germline values: CDR1 KGHDR, CDR2 SFDVKD. The CDR3 region has the DNA TGTGCCTCCAGTGACCCCCACGACCAAGAGACCCAGTACTTC. This encodes CASSDPHDQETQYF.

This clonotype was recorded at least ten times. The chain links TRBV20-1 to TRBJ2-7; 10 bases map to TRBD1. This CDR3 spans 13 amino acids. The germline V gene has CDR1 DFQATT and CDR2 SNEGSKA (reference sequence). V was clipped by 3 bases and J by 4 bases; unmatched bases: 3. As DNA, the CDR3 is TGCAGTGCTAGTGGGGACAGGGGATACGAGCAGTACTTC. Translation: CSASGDRGYEQYF.

The rearrangement joins TRBV24-1 to TRBJ2-5; D gene ambiguous. The CDR3 spans 13 residues. Germline V gene lookup returns CDR1 KGHDR and CDR2 SFDVKD. V dropped 7 bases and J dropped 0 bases, with 8 bases sitting between them. The CDR3 here is CATRGVDQETQYF. The CDR3 coding sequence is TGTGCCACCAGAGGAGTCGACCAAGAGACCCAGTACTTC.

The gene calls are TRBV6-6 and TRBJ1-1; unclear D gene. Trimming left V 2 bases short and J 5 bases short, with 9 bases between. In germline, CDR1 is MNHNY, CDR2 SVGAGI (reference sequence). The CDR3 spans 13 residues. CDR3 amino acids: CASSYEAYTEAFF. CDR3 coding DNA: TGTGCCAGCAGTTACGAGGCGTATACTGAAGCTTTCTTT.

CDR3 region: CASGLAAGGYEQYF. The DNA for the CDR3 is TGTGCTAGTGGTCTCGCAGCGGGGGGCTACGAGCAGTACTTC. The chain has TRBV12-5 and TRBJ2-5; 9 bases are a match to TRBD2. With the DNA end fitting TRBJ2-7 better, the J assignment may be wrong. Looked up from germline, CDR1 is LGHNT and CDR2 is FRNRAP. The CDR3 runs to 14 residues.

The CDR3 region has the DNA TGCAGTGGGCTGGGGGCCGAGACCCAGTACTTC. Protein: CSGLGAETQYF. The rearrangement uses TRBV20-1 and TRBJ2-5; D perhaps matches TRBD1 (6 bases). This CDR3 comprises 11 residues. CDR1 and CDR2 (germline): DFQATT, SNEGSKA (reference sequence). Trimming stripped 7 bases from V and 5 bases from J, with 11 bases between.

In its sample, this clonotype was seen a few times. The CDR3: CASSLYEGKYGETQYF. The DNA of the CDR3 is TGCGCCAGCAGCTTGTATGAGGGCAAGTACGGGGAGACCCAGTACTTC. J is TRBJ2-5 and V is TRBV5-1; weak D call: TRBD2 (5 bases). V was cut by 1 base and J by 5 bases, with 18 bases left in between. CDR1 is SGHRS and CDR2 is YFSETQ in the germline V gene. CDR3 length: 16 amino acids.